Here is one TCR beta chain with its context. This entry is derived from a study of cytotoxic CD8 clonotypes in ibrutinib-treated CLL. The overall study: Among responders, some 25 were partial and 2 complete; after median roughly 72 months, approximately 15 stayed remitted and some 12 progressed.

TCRdb's table, derived via immunoSEQ multiplex PCR, lists solely in-frame clones and lacks some. This table holds over 120,000 clones, 70% to 80% found once. Germline-derived CDR1 and CDR2 are SNHLY and FYNNEI. The ends lost 9 bases at V and 2 bases at J; junction bases unmatched: 15. This CDR3 contains 18 residues. V usage is TRBV2 and J usage is TRBJ2-1; 11 bases match TRBD2. The material sequenced was PBMCs, taken after 12 months of ibrutinib treatment. This clonotype was obtained from a human donor with chronic lymphocytic leukemia. The CDR3 sequence: CASLRIAGGVVAYNEQFF. The CDR3 DNA sequence: TGTGCCAGTCTTCGAATAGCGGGAGGGGTTGTCGCCTACAATGAGCAGTTCTTC.